Below, one TCR beta chain is given with its context. The data stem from a study of PD-1 blockade in classical Hodgkin lymphoma. In the study overall: Every 2 weeks, patients had 3 mg/kg nivolumab intravenously.

Every patient was affected by relapse after autologous stem cell transplantation, while exposure to brentuximab vedotin was not uniform. Repertoires were generated with immunoSEQ multiplex PCR, while TCRdb's copy carries only in-frame clones and drops some. Of just under 45,000 clones listed, around 72% are singletons. Germline V gives CDR1 MDHEN, CDR2 SYDVKM. The CDR3 loop spans 16 amino acids. Trimming cost V 5 bases and J 4 bases; bases outside gene matches: 14. This clonotype was sampled from a human donor with classical Hodgkin lymphoma. The source was peripheral blood mononuclear cells (PBMCs), collected before the second cycle of nivolumab. This rearrangement joins TRBV28 to TRBJ2-7, with 7 bases lining up with TRBD1. The CDR3 sequence is CASSTEKQGSGYEQYF. CDR3 sequence (DNA): TGTGCCAGCAGTACAGAGAAACAGGGGAGTGGGTACGAGCAGTACTTC.